This T cell receptor beta chain is from a study of radiotherapy plus CTLA-4 blockade in lung cancer. Here immunoSEQ multiplex PCR was the method, and the copy in TCRdb shows in-frame clones only, minus some. The sample lists roughly 90,000 clones, approximately 75% occurring once. The clonotype originates from a human donor with non-small cell lung cancer that progressed on radiotherapy plus ipilimumab. The sample here was peripheral blood, taken from a patient treated with radiotherapy plus ipilimumab.

In DNA form, the CDR3 reads TGCGCCAGCAGCCCCCTAGCGGGAGCAGATACGCAGTATTTT. It encodes CASSPLAGADTQYF. V usage is TRBV5-1 and J usage is TRBJ2-3; 10 bases map to TRBD2. This CDR3 region has 14 residues. Per the germline V gene, CDR1 is SGHRS and CDR2 is YFSETQ. V shed 4 bases and J 4 bases; nucleotides not matched to a gene: 3. The whole variable domain, filled in from reference TRBV5-1 and TRBJ2-3, reads KAGVTQTPRYLIKTRGQQVTLSCSPISGHRSVSWYQQTPGQGLQFLFEYFSETQRNKGNFPGRFSGRQFSNSRSEMNVSTLELGDSALYLCASSPLAGADTQYFGPGTRLTVL.